The T cell receptor (beta chain) under discussion was sequenced for a study of post-analysis software for immune sequencing data (dated by TCRdb to about 2015). Background for the entire study: Recorded disease courses included relapsing-remitting, secondary progressive and progressive-relapsing multiple sclerosis, with some patients lacking subtype annotation. The patient repertoires were compared against 11 previously published healthy control repertoires obtained from donors aged about 6 to 25 years. A subset of samples was prepared in parallel using single-end sample barcoding, then pooled and co-amplified after Illumina adapter ligation. General conclusions and limits of the study: Significantly higher frequencies in patients than in controls were found for roughly 5 TRBV segments, including TRBV5-6, TRBV5-1 and TRBV20-1. Compared with controls, multiple sclerosis patients had significantly lower normalized Chao1 diversity, a finding suggesting substantial peripheral T-cell clonal expansion. Direct clustering with F measure showed strong co-clustering of samples prepared in the same batch, prompting a batch-effect correction. The control group was slightly older than the multiple sclerosis patient group.

TCR beta repertoires were profiled from peripheral blood of about a dozen young patients with multiple sclerosis to demonstrate the VDJtools post-analysis software. The multiple sclerosis patients were children and adolescents between roughly 6 and 17 years of age. Points on this clonotype: Which antigen it targets is not known. This may be a read error, as it is one base from a much larger clone.

The CDR3 measures 14 amino acids from cysteine to phenylalanine. Only the CDR3 part of the read is kept: 42 bases, read in frame from the first base. CDR1 and CDR2 (ENHRY, SYGVKD) derive from the germline V gene. The library was produced with PCR. The sequencer was an Illumina HiSeq 2500. To reduce PCR and sequencing biases, unique molecular identifiers were incorporated into the TCR beta cDNA libraries. Approximately 500,000 cDNA molecules were obtained per 1 to 10 million input T cells, so each molecule approximated one T cell. The patient libraries were prepared and sequenced using the same protocol as the earlier healthy control dataset. Within a given batch, samples were prepared together, multiplexed and sequenced on the same HiSeq lane. The study's own analysis went as follows. Raw barcoded reads were processed with MIGEC, discarding single-read molecular identifier groups before consensus assembly and CDR3 extraction. VDJtools was used for post-analysis of the clonotype tables, and diversity was normalized by down-sampling every dataset to the size of the smallest sample. To correct batch-related cross-sample contamination, repertoire overlap clustering matched CDR3 amino acid sequences but not nucleotide sequences. The public sequencing data were trimmed at Q25 with fastp and processed into clonotypes with MiXCR by TCRdb, which kept only in-frame beta chains. Rows with a matching CDR3 protein are joined into one entry that keeps the most common DNA and genes. It is TCRdb's table, rather than the study itself, that gives the V and J calls and clone size. The sample has some 260,000 distinct CDR3 sequences on record, about 38% of them singletons. Clones ranked in the top ten supply under 5% of the sample.

The sample consisted of blood. The receptor comes from a girl aged 5 to 17 with multiple sclerosis. The chain is assembled from TRBV10-3 and TRBJ1-1; a confident D gene designation cannot be given. This receptor carries the CDR3 CAISLGSGNTEVFF. Read as DNA, the sequence is TGTGCCATCAGCCTCGGGTCGGGTAACACTGAAGTTTTCTTT.